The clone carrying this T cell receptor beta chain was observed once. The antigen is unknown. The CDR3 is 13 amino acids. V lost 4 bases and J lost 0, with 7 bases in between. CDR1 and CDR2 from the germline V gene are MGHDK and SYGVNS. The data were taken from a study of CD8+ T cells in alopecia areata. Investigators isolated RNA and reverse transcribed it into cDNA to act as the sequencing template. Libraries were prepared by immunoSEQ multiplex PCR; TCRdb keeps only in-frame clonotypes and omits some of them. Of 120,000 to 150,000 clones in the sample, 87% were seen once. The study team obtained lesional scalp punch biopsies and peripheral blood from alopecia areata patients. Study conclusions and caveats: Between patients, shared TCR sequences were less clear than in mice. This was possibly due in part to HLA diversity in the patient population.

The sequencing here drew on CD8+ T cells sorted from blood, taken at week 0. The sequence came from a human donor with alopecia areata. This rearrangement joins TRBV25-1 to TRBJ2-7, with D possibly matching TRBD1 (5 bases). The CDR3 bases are TGTGCCAGCAGTGGACAGAGCTCCTACGAGCAGTACTTC. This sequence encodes CASSGQSSYEQYF.